The source of this T cell receptor (beta chain) is a study of technical replicates of blood from several donors. Profiled with immunoSEQ multiplex PCR; TCRdb holds only in-frame clones, not every one. Found here are approximately 88,000 clones, 94% of them singletons; the top ten hold about 0.23%. From germline, CDR1 is GTSNPN and CDR2 SVGIG (reference sequence). The CDR3 loop spans 15 amino acids. V lost 4 bases to trimming and J lost 0 bases; unmatched junction nucleotides: 6. The chain has TRBV30 and TRBJ1-3, with TRBD1 identical over 7 bases. What was sequenced was T cells isolated from PBMCs. This clonotype was obtained from a human donor in good health. The CDR3 reads CAWTPGQASGNTIYF. As DNA, the CDR3 is TGTGCCTGGACCCCCGGACAGGCCTCTGGAAACACCATATATTTT.